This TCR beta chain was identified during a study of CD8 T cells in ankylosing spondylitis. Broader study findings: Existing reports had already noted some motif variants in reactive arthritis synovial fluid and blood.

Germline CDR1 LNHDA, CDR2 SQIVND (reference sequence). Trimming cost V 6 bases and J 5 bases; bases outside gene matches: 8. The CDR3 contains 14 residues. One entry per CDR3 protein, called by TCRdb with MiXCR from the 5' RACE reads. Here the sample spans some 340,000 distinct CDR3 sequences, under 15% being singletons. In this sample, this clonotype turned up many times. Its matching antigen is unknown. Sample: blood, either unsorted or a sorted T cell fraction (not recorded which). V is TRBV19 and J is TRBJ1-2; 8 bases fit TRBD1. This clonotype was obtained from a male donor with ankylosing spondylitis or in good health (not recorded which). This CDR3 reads CASSFRTGKYGYTF. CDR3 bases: TGTGCCAGTAGCTTCCGGACAGGGAAGTATGGCTACACCTTC.